The entry below gives a single T cell receptor (beta chain) sequence along with its context. Its antigen is currently unknown. The V end lost 2 bases, the J end lost 2 bases, and 11 bases lay between the germline ends. CDR3 length: 15 residues. CDR1 MNHEY and CDR2 SVGAGI come from the germline V gene. This sample was taken from a study of CD8 T cells in ankylosing spondylitis. Notes on the study in general: As reported, disease-linked clones showed significant enrichment in matched ankylosing spondylitis synovial fluid. In ankylosing spondylitis blood, a motif of about 8 highly homologous TCR beta variants appeared characteristic.

TCRdb reprocessed the 5' RACE reads via MiXCR and lists one record per CDR3 protein. The profile shows some 700,000 distinct CDR3 sequences, around 20% of them singletons. Sequencing used blood, either unsorted or a sorted T cell fraction (not recorded which). The V gene is TRBV6-5, the J gene TRBJ2-3, with a possible D match to TRBD2 (6 bases). This receptor was identified in a male donor with ankylosing spondylitis. The CDR3 bases are TGTGCCAGCAGTTACGGGGCGGGGAACACAGATACGCAGTATTTT. It specifies CASSYGAGNTDTQYF.